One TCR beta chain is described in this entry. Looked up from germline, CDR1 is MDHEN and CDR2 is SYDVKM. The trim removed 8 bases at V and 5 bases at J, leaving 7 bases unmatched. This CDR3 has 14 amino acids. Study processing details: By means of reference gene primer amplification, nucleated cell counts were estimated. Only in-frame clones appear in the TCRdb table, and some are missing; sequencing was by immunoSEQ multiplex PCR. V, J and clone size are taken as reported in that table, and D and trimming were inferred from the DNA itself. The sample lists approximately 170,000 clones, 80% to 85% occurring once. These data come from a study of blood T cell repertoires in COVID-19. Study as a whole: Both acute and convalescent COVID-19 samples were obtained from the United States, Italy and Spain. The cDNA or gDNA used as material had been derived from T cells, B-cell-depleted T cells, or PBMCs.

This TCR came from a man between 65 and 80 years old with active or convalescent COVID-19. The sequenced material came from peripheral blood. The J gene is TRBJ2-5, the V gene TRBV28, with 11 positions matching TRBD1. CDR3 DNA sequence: TGTGCCAGCCGAGGACAGGGGGCTGGGGAGACCCAGTACTTC. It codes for CASRGQGAGETQYF.